The source of this T cell receptor (beta chain) is a study of OX40 agonist ivuxolimab in advanced cancers. Study summary: Patients were given ivuxolimab, an antibody that agonizes OX40 (CD134). Melanoma, hepatocellular carcinoma, head and neck or renal cell cancer occurred in dose-escalation patients.

In its sample, this clone was seen a few times. Germline lookup yields CDR1 LGHNA and CDR2 YNFKEQ. Trimming took 1 base from V and 5 from J; bases not matched to a gene: 11. CDR3 size: 17 residues. TCRdb's table, derived via immunoSEQ multiplex PCR, lists solely in-frame clones and lacks some. The sample carries under 20,000 clones, approximately 81% recorded once. The chain recombines TRBV4-2 with TRBJ1-1; TRBD1 matches 9 bases. The TCR was taken from an adult with an advanced solid tumor such as melanoma, head and neck, liver or kidney cancer. This specimen consisted of CD4+ or CD8+ T cells sorted from blood, obtained in a trial of the OX40 agonist ivuxolimab. The CDR3 here is CASSQGTGGMRETEAFF. In DNA, the CDR3 is TGTGCCAGCAGCCAAGGAACAGGGGGCATGAGAGAGACTGAAGCTTTCTTT.